The clone carrying this TCR beta chain appeared a few times. These data are taken from a study of blood T cells in healthy people across ages. Study background: About one barcoded beta molecule per two T cells was captured by template switching.

Those donating, healthy Caucasian individuals from Russia, were aged roughly 6 to 90. Total RNA amounts of at least 6 micrograms were extracted per sample. Through a sample-barcoded 5' primer and a J-beta primer mix, a second PCR was run for 7 to 11 cycles. Via MiXCR, TCRdb re-called the 5' RACE reads, giving one row per CDR3 protein. Among about 760,000 distinct CDR3 sequences listed, around 50% were seen once. This receptor was taken from a man in his forties in good health. Sequencing used blood.

CDR3 nucleotide sequence: TGTGCCAGCGCGCCGGGACAGCGGGAGACCCAGTACTTC. It specifies CASAPGQRETQYF. This chain connects TRBV18 to TRBJ2-5; 7 positions match TRBD1. V shed 8 bases, J shed 5 bases, and the junction held 8 bases outside the gene matches. CDR3 length: 13 residues. Germline CDR1 reads KGHSH; CDR2 reads LQKENI.